A selection of T cell receptor beta chains follows, all from one sample in a study of shared clonotypes between healthy human individuals. Clones were sequenced by immunoSEQ multiplex PCR, and TCRdb holds only the in-frame ones, with some missing. The sample carries about 460,000 clones, 70% to 80% recorded once. Sequencing used PBMCs. All receptors come from a woman aged 40 to 49 in good health. Some clones in this sample may be carry-over from other donors' samples. The CDR3 runs from the conserved cysteine through the conserved F or W. The D gene is left open where the match is weak. Clone size is shown for a subset of rows, as once, few, many or a class of expanded clone.

v_gene: TRBV10-3
j_gene: TRBJ2-3
abundance: .
d_gene: .
CDR3aa: CAISEGGRGDTQYF
CDR3nt: TGTGCCATCAGTGAAGGTGGGAGGGGGGATACGCAGTATTTT

v_gene: TRBV28
j_gene: TRBJ2-5
abundance: many
d_gene: TRBD2
CDR3aa: CASSLYKGGGPETQYF
CDR3nt: TGTGCCAGCAGTTTATATAAAGGCGGGGGGCCCGAGACCCAGTACTTC

v_gene: TRBV5-1
j_gene: TRBJ1-3
abundance: .
d_gene: .
CDR3aa: CASSLSGPSGNTIYF
CDR3nt: TGCGCCAGCAGCTTGTCCGGACCCTCTGGAAACACCATATATTTT

v_gene: TRBV28
j_gene: TRBJ1-5
abundance: few
d_gene: TRBD1
CDR3aa: CASSPLLGQGNQPQHF
CDR3nt: TGTGCCAGCAGTCCTCTCTTGGGACAGGGCAATCAGCCCCAGCATTTT

v_gene: TRBV7-2
j_gene: TRBJ1-5
abundance: .
d_gene: .
CDR3aa: CASSFGGNQPQHF
CDR3nt: TGTGCCAGCAGCTTTGGGGGGAATCAGCCCCAGCATTTT

v_gene: TRBV11-2
j_gene: TRBJ2-2
abundance: once
d_gene: .
CDR3aa: CASSLAFRVAGELFF
CDR3nt: TGTGCCAGCAGCTTAGCTTTCAGGGTGGCCGGGGAGCTGTTTTTT

v_gene: TRBV30
j_gene: TRBJ1-5
abundance: .
d_gene: .
CDR3aa: CAWSPHGYSNQPQHF
CDR3nt: TGTGCCTGGAGTCCACACGGGTATAGCAATCAGCCCCAGCATTTT

v_gene: TRBV7-9
j_gene: TRBJ1-4
abundance: few
d_gene: .
CDR3aa: CASSLTPGATIF
CDR3nt: TGTGCCAGCAGCTTAACACCCGGGGCGACGATCTTT

v_gene: TRBV2
j_gene: TRBJ1-1
abundance: .
d_gene: TRBD1
CDR3aa: CASTLQGSDTEAFF
CDR3nt: TGTGCCAGCACCTTACAGGGGAGTGACACTGAAGCTTTCTTT

v_gene: TRBV18
j_gene: TRBJ2-7
abundance: .
d_gene: TRBD1
CDR3aa: CASSPPGRGQAYEQYF
CDR3nt: TGTGCCAGCTCACCACCGGGCAGGGGGCAAGCCTACGAGCAGTACTTC

v_gene: TRBV9
j_gene: TRBJ1-2
abundance: .
d_gene: TRBD1
CDR3aa: CASSVAGQGSRGYTF
CDR3nt: TGTGCCAGCAGCGTAGCGGGACAGGGAAGTCGTGGCTACACCTTC

v_gene: TRBV2
j_gene: TRBJ2-3
abundance: .
d_gene: .
CDR3aa: CASSAPLHQDTQYF
CDR3nt: TGTGCCAGCAGCGCGCCCTTACACCAAGATACGCAGTATTTT

v_gene: TRBV4-2
j_gene: TRBJ2-1
abundance: .
d_gene: .
CDR3aa: CASSQVEIASNEQFF
CDR3nt: TGTGCCAGCAGCCAAGTGGAAATAGCTAGCAATGAGCAGTTCTTC

v_gene: TRBV11-2
j_gene: TRBJ2-7
abundance: .
d_gene: TRBD1
CDR3aa: CASSPGTASYEQYF
CDR3nt: TGTGCCAGCAGCCCCGGGACAGCTTCCTACGAGCAGTACTTC

v_gene: TRBV4-2
j_gene: TRBJ2-2
abundance: once
d_gene: TRBD2
CDR3aa: CASSQGEGSHGELFF
CDR3nt: TGTGCCAGCAGCCAAGGGGAGGGGAGCCACGGGGAGCTGTTTTTT

v_gene: TRBV7-9
j_gene: TRBJ2-2
abundance: .
d_gene: .
CDR3aa: CASSLSGAGELFF
CDR3nt: TGTGCCAGCAGCTTATCAGGGGCCGGGGAGCTGTTTTTT

v_gene: TRBV5-1
j_gene: TRBJ2-5
abundance: .
d_gene: TRBD1
CDR3aa: CASSPDRGRGETQYF
CDR3nt: TGCGCCAGCAGCCCGGACAGGGGGCGCGGGGAGACCCAGTACTTC

v_gene: TRBV28
j_gene: TRBJ2-7
abundance: .
d_gene: TRBD1
CDR3aa: CASSLWGQGVYEQYF
CDR3nt: TGTGCCAGCAGTTTATGGGGACAGGGGGTCTACGAGCAGTACTTC

v_gene: TRBV7-9
j_gene: TRBJ2-7
abundance: .
d_gene: .
CDR3aa: CASSGDYEQYF
CDR3nt: TGTGCCAGCAGCGGTGACTACGAGCAGTACTTC

v_gene: TRBV18
j_gene: TRBJ2-7
abundance: many
d_gene: TRBD1
CDR3aa: CASSPNPGQVPYEQYF
CDR3nt: TGTGCCAGCTCACCAAACCCGGGACAGGTCCCCTACGAGCAGTACTTC

v_gene: TRBV7-3
j_gene: TRBJ2-2
abundance: many
d_gene: .
CDR3aa: CASSLRPGELFF
CDR3nt: TGTGCCAGCAGCCTCCGACCCGGGGAGCTGTTTTTT

v_gene: TRBV7-9
j_gene: TRBJ2-7
abundance: .
d_gene: TRBD2
CDR3aa: CASSNGLAGPYEQYF
CDR3nt: TGTGCCAGCAGCAACGGACTAGCGGGACCCTACGAGCAGTACTTC

v_gene: TRBV9
j_gene: TRBJ2-3
abundance: .
d_gene: TRBD2
CDR3aa: CASSLMTSGASTDTQYF
CDR3nt: TGTGCCAGCAGCCTGATGACTAGCGGGGCCTCCACAGATACGCAGTATTTT

v_gene: TRBV30
j_gene: TRBJ2-5
abundance: once
d_gene: .
CDR3aa: CAWSVPTSWGETQYF
CDR3nt: TGTGCCTGGAGTGTACCAACTAGCTGGGGGGAGACCCAGTACTTC

v_gene: TRBV7-6
j_gene: TRBJ2-1
abundance: .
d_gene: TRBD2
CDR3aa: CASSLVAGGPPYNEQFF
CDR3nt: TGTGCCAGCAGCTTAGTTGCGGGAGGGCCCCCCTACAATGAGCAGTTCTTC

v_gene: TRBV5-6
j_gene: TRBJ2-5
abundance: .
d_gene: .
CDR3aa: CASSLEGRVETQYF
CDR3nt: TGTGCCAGCAGCTTGGAGGGCAGGGTCGAGACCCAGTACTTC

v_gene: TRBV7-9
j_gene: TRBJ2-2
abundance: .
d_gene: TRBD2
CDR3aa: CASSLRATGGRNTGELFF
CDR3nt: TGTGCCAGCAGCTTAAGGGCCACTGGCGGGAGGAACACCGGGGAGCTGTTTTTT

v_gene: TRBV28
j_gene: TRBJ1-1
abundance: few
d_gene: .
CDR3aa: CASRGNLNTEAFF
CDR3nt: TGTGCCAGCAGAGGCAATTTGAACACTGAAGCTTTCTTT

v_gene: TRBV11-3
j_gene: TRBJ2-1
abundance: .
d_gene: .
CDR3aa: CASSSPGRHEQFF
CDR3nt: TGTGCCAGCAGCTCGCCGGGTCGACATGAGCAGTTCTTC

v_gene: TRBV6-1
j_gene: TRBJ1-5
abundance: .
d_gene: .
CDR3aa: CASKPRGEGQPQHF
CDR3nt: TGTGCCAGCAAGCCCAGGGGTGAAGGTCAGCCCCAGCATTTT

v_gene: TRBV29-1
j_gene: TRBJ2-3
abundance: .
d_gene: .
CDR3aa: CSASDSSGTDTQYF
CDR3nt: TGCAGCGCCTCGGACTCGTCTGGGACAGATACGCAGTATTTT

v_gene: TRBV7-3
j_gene: TRBJ2-7
abundance: .
d_gene: TRBD2
CDR3aa: CASSLDSGNSYEQYF
CDR3nt: TGTGCCAGCAGCTTAGATAGCGGGAACTCCTACGAGCAGTACTTC

v_gene: TRBV7-2
j_gene: TRBJ2-7
abundance: .
d_gene: .
CDR3aa: CASSRGWLARDEQYF
CDR3nt: TGTGCCAGCAGCCGAGGGTGGCTGGCTCGAGACGAGCAGTACTTC

v_gene: TRBV6-6
j_gene: TRBJ2-7
abundance: .
d_gene: .
CDR3aa: CASSSPGDWGSYEQYF
CDR3nt: TGTGCCAGCAGTTCTCCAGGGGACTGGGGCTCCTACGAGCAGTACTTC

v_gene: TRBV6-1
j_gene: TRBJ2-7
abundance: many
d_gene: .
CDR3aa: CASSEGAEVSYEQYF
CDR3nt: TGTGCCAGCAGTGAAGGAGCCGAGGTATCCTACGAGCAGTACTTC

v_gene: TRBV27
j_gene: TRBJ1-1
abundance: .
d_gene: .
CDR3aa: CASSLSGRLNTEAFF
CDR3nt: TGTGCCAGCAGTTTATCGGGACGCTTGAACACTGAAGCTTTCTTT

v_gene: TRBV7-2
j_gene: TRBJ1-2
abundance: .
d_gene: .
CDR3aa: CASSLGQDYGYTF
CDR3nt: TGTGCCAGCAGCTTAGGACAGGACTATGGCTACACCTTC

v_gene: TRBV29-1
j_gene: TRBJ1-1
abundance: .
d_gene: .
CDR3aa: CSVEDIALRGGTEAFF
CDR3nt: TGCAGCGTTGAAGATATCGCATTGCGGGGTGGCACTGAAGCTTTCTTT

v_gene: TRBV6-1
j_gene: TRBJ2-1
abundance: .
d_gene: .
CDR3aa: CASTKYNEQFF
CDR3nt: TGTGCCAGCACCAAGTACAATGAGCAGTTCTTC

v_gene: TRBV7-9
j_gene: TRBJ1-2
abundance: .
d_gene: .
CDR3aa: CASSPLTYYGYTF
CDR3nt: TGTGCCAGCAGCCCTCTGACATACTATGGCTACACCTTC

v_gene: TRBV7-2
j_gene: TRBJ2-1
abundance: .
d_gene: .
CDR3aa: CASSLVQPYNEQFF
CDR3nt: TGTGCCAGCAGCTTAGTACAGCCTTACAATGAGCAGTTCTTC

v_gene: TRBV4-2
j_gene: TRBJ2-1
abundance: .
d_gene: .
CDR3aa: CASSQRLGFYNEQFF
CDR3nt: TGTGCCAGCAGCCAACGACTTGGGTTCTACAATGAGCAGTTCTTC

v_gene: TRBV19
j_gene: TRBJ1-4
abundance: .
d_gene: TRBD1
CDR3aa: CASSTSGTGATNEKLFF
CDR3nt: TGTGCCAGTAGTACGTCCGGGACAGGAGCAACTAATGAAAAACTGTTTTTT

v_gene: TRBV5-1
j_gene: TRBJ1-1
abundance: few
d_gene: .
CDR3aa: CASNPGQVVTEAFF
CDR3nt: TGCGCCAGCAACCCTGGACAAGTCGTCACTGAAGCTTTCTTT

v_gene: TRBV7-9
j_gene: TRBJ2-5
abundance: .
d_gene: TRBD1
CDR3aa: CASKTDRGGTQYF
CDR3nt: TGTGCCAGCAAAACGGACAGGGGAGGGACCCAGTACTTC

v_gene: TRBV4-3
j_gene: TRBJ1-4
abundance: .
d_gene: .
CDR3aa: CASSQEIDKNEKLFF
CDR3nt: TGCGCCAGCAGCCAAGAAATAGATAAGAATGAAAAACTGTTTTTT

v_gene: TRBV27
j_gene: TRBJ2-7
abundance: .
d_gene: TRBD1
CDR3aa: CASSWDSSYEQYF
CDR3nt: TGTGCCAGCAGTTGGGACAGCTCCTACGAGCAGTACTTC

v_gene: TRBV14
j_gene: TRBJ1-2
abundance: .
d_gene: TRBD1
CDR3aa: CASSLSSPGTGSGYTF
CDR3nt: TGTGCCAGCAGCCTCTCCTCCCCCGGGACAGGATCCGGCTACACCTTC

v_gene: TRBV7-3
j_gene: TRBJ2-5
abundance: few
d_gene: TRBD2
CDR3aa: CASSAGLAGVRETQYF
CDR3nt: TGTGCCAGCAGCGCAGGACTAGCGGGAGTACGAGAGACCCAGTACTTC

v_gene: TRBV5-6
j_gene: TRBJ1-2
abundance: .
d_gene: .
CDR3aa: CASSSQGFNYGYTF
CDR3nt: TGTGCCAGCAGTTCGCAGGGGTTTAACTATGGCTACACCTTC

v_gene: TRBV28
j_gene: TRBJ1-5
abundance: few
d_gene: .
CDR3aa: CASSSGGPYSNQPQHF
CDR3nt: TGTGCCAGCAGTTCGGGGGGACCTTATAGCAATCAGCCCCAGCATTTT

v_gene: TRBV18
j_gene: TRBJ2-7
abundance: .
d_gene: .
CDR3aa: CASSPTDSYEQYF
CDR3nt: TGTGCCAGCTCACCGACAGACTCCTACGAGCAGTACTTC

v_gene: TRBV5-4
j_gene: TRBJ1-2
abundance: .
d_gene: .
CDR3aa: CASSDGTRYGYTF
CDR3nt: TGTGCCAGCAGCGACGGGACAAGATATGGCTACACCTTC

v_gene: TRBV9
j_gene: TRBJ2-2
abundance: once
d_gene: .
CDR3aa: CASSPRFQNTGELFF
CDR3nt: TGTGCCAGCAGCCCCCGGTTCCAGAACACCGGGGAGCTGTTTTTT

v_gene: TRBV11-2
j_gene: TRBJ2-2
abundance: .
d_gene: TRBD1
CDR3aa: CASSLRDRVGGELFF
CDR3nt: TGTGCCAGCAGCTTACGAGACAGGGTGGGCGGGGAGCTGTTTTTT

v_gene: TRBV7-9
j_gene: TRBJ1-1
abundance: .
d_gene: .
CDR3aa: CASSEYVGMDTEAFF
CDR3nt: TGTGCCAGCAGCGAATATGTGGGTATGGACACTGAAGCTTTCTTT

v_gene: TRBV19
j_gene: TRBJ2-3
abundance: few
d_gene: .
CDR3aa: CASRPPGLFTDTQYF
CDR3nt: TGTGCCAGTAGGCCCCCGGGACTTTTCACAGATACGCAGTATTTT

v_gene: TRBV4-1
j_gene: TRBJ2-7
abundance: .
d_gene: TRBD2
CDR3aa: CASSATSGSFYEQYF
CDR3nt: TGCGCCAGCAGCGCGACTAGCGGGAGTTTTTACGAGCAGTACTTC

v_gene: TRBV14
j_gene: TRBJ2-1
abundance: once
d_gene: .
CDR3aa: CASSQVASNEQFF
CDR3nt: TGTGCCAGCAGCCAAGTCGCCAGTAATGAGCAGTTCTTC

v_gene: TRBV5-6
j_gene: TRBJ2-7
abundance: .
d_gene: TRBD1
CDR3aa: CASSVGAGTGVREQYF
CDR3nt: TGTGCCAGCAGCGTCGGTGCCGGGACAGGGGTGCGGGAGCAGTACTTC